This entry is about one TCR beta chain. Produced via immunoSEQ multiplex PCR; TCRdb's table is partial and in-frame only. The sample has 200,000 to 250,000 clones, roughly 84% seen once. V gave up 2 bases and J gave up 7 bases; unmatched junction bases: 7. Per germline, CDR1 LGHDT and CDR2 YNNKEL (reference sequence). This CDR3 spans 14 amino acids. The data are from a study of blood T cell repertoires in COVID-19. The sample consisted of PBMCs or T cells enriched from blood (not recorded which). The chain recombines TRBV3-1 (or the pseudogene TRBV3-2) with TRBJ2-7, with 8 bases identical to TRBD2. The sequence was collected from a man aged 25-45 years in a cohort exposed to, infected with or recovered from COVID-19 (not recorded which). CDR3 coding DNA: TGTGCCAGCAGCCAAACGACTAGCGCCCGAGAGCAGTACTTC. This gives the protein CASSQTTSAREQYF.